The 9 T cell receptor beta chains given below trace back to one sample, sequenced in a study of T cell responses to AZD1222 COVID-19 vaccine (dated by TCRdb to the early 2020s). In light of the paper, this sample's time point label describes: baseline before first vaccination. The receptor library was made with the immunoSEQ multiplex PCR assay. TCRdb obtained this table from immuneACCESS and retained in-frame rearrangements with V and J assigned. These tables miss some clones; where compared with another copy, unresolved V genes account for less than half of the shortfall, and the remainder is unexplained. This sample has about 170,000 clones in its table, and about nine tenths of those were observed once. In total, the top ten clones hold 2.5% to 3% of the sample. The sequencing used peripheral blood, collected on day 0 of AZD1222 vaccination. The receptors here all came from an adult in good health.

This chain connects TRBV27 to TRBJ1-3; 9 bases map to TRBD1. Germline CDR1 and CDR2: MNHEY and SMNVEV (reference sequence). The V gene end was trimmed by 4 bases and the J gene end by 4 bases; junction bases not matched to a gene: 8. The CDR3 is made up of 16 amino acids. CDR3 DNA: TGTGCCAGCAGTTCCCTACAGGGGGCCAGAGGAAACACCATATATTTT. This translates into CASSSLQGARGNTIYF.

The genes are TRBV5-1 and TRBJ1-1; perhaps TRBD1 as D (5 bases). With 4 bases removed from V and 5 bases from J, the gap between germline ends came to 15 bases. This CDR3 is built from 14 residues. Germline V lookup: CDR1 SGHRS, CDR2 YFSETQ. CDR3 bases: TGCGCCAGCAGCCCCGGCTCCGGGACGACTGAAGCTTTCTTT. Amino acid sequence: CASSPGSGTTEAFF.

J is TRBJ1-2 and V is TRBV6-6; tentative D call: TRBD1 (6 bases). CDR1 and CDR2 from the germline V gene are MNHNY and SVGAGI (reference sequence). The germline V and J ends were trimmed by 6 bases and 4 bases, with 18 bases remaining between them. The CDR3 consists of 15 residues. CDR3 residues: CASRIGTTAGYGYTF. Here the CDR3 DNA reads TGTGCCAGCAGAATAGGGACAACGGCGGGCTATGGCTACACCTTC.

This chain joins TRBV27 and TRBJ2-7; 8 bases are shared with TRBD1. V dropped 0 bases and J dropped 0; count of bases not matched to a gene: 7. Per germline, CDR1 MNHEY and CDR2 SMNVEV (reference sequence). The CDR3 is 17 amino acids. The DNA of the CDR3 is TGTGCCAGCAGTTTATCCGTCGGGACAGGAGCCTCCTACGAGCAGTACTTC. Protein product: CASSLSVGTGASYEQYF.

In its sample, this clone was seen once. The chain carries TRBV6-1 and TRBJ1-2; TRBD1 might be the D (5 bases). Deletions cut 3 bases from V and 8 bases from J, with 16 bases between. The germline V gene encodes CDR1 MNHNS and CDR2 SASEGT. CDR3 length equals 14 residues. The CDR3 sequence is CASSETVRTVGYTF. In DNA, the CDR3 is TGTGCCAGCAGTGAGACAGTCAGGACGGTAGGCTACACCTTC.

V is TRBV27 and J is TRBJ2-7; D is possibly TRBD2 (6 bases). CDR1 and CDR2 from the germline V gene are MNHEY and SMNVEV (reference sequence). V shed 7 bases and J shed 0 bases, with 16 bases lying between them. The CDR3 covers 15 residues. CDR3 DNA: TGTGCCAGCATCAAGTGGGGGGACCCCTCCTACGAGCAGTACTTC. Its translation: CASIKWGDPSYEQYF.

This clone was observed a few times. The rearrangement links TRBV6-5 to TRBJ2-7; TRBD2 aligns across 7 bases. Germline-derived CDR1 and CDR2 are MNHEY and SVGAGI. Losses at the gene ends were 7 bases for V and 4 bases for J; bases not matched to a gene: 13. This CDR3 region has 15 residues. The CDR3 reads CASTPLGGDFYEQYF. The DNA of the CDR3 is TGTGCCAGCACCCCTTTGGGGGGGGATTTTTACGAGCAGTACTTC.

The CDR3 protein is CASSQEGTYTEAFF. The CDR3 DNA follows: TGTGCCAGCAGCCAGGAGGGCACCTACACTGAAGCTTTCTTT. The chain recombines TRBV3-1 (or the pseudogene TRBV3-2) with TRBJ1-1, with D hard to call. Trimming took 3 bases from V and 3 from J, leaving 11 bases between them. The CDR3 has 14 residues. Germline CDR1 and CDR2: LGHDT and YNNKEL (reference sequence).

The rearrangement joins TRBV6-1 to TRBJ1-1; 10 bases align to TRBD1. The germline V gene has CDR1 MNHNS and CDR2 SASEGT. Unmatched junction bases numbered 0, after V lost 1 base and J lost 4 bases. This CDR3 contains 14 residues. The DNA for the CDR3 is TGTGCCAGCAGTGAAGGGACAGGGGGCACTGAAGCTTTCTTT. Translating gives CASSEGTGGTEAFF.